The T cell receptor beta chain under discussion was sequenced for a study of CD8+ T cells in alopecia areata (dated by TCRdb to the late 2010s). Some background on the complete study: Skin from C3H/HeJ donors with spontaneous alopecia (roughly 6-13 months old) was grafted onto female C3H/HeJ recipients that were roughly 7-10 weeks old. High-throughput TCRbeta sequencing was used to examine T cell clonal expansion in alopecia areata in both the C3H/HeJ mouse model and human patients. Human TCRbeta sequencing covered scalp tissue and sorted CD4+ and CD8+ peripheral blood T cells from patchy and totalis/universalis alopecia areata patients and healthy controls. Scalp clonality was compared across normal scalp (n=4), patchy alopecia areata scalp (n=8), and alopecia totalis/universalis scalp (n=8). RNA was extracted with the PAXgene miRNA kit for fixed scalp, the miRNeasy kit for PBMCs, and the RNeasy kit for mouse skin. Amplification of TCRbeta CDR3 regions was done by immunoSEQ multiplex PCR using 35 Vbeta forward primers and 13 Jbeta reverse primers.

The library was produced with the immunoSEQ multiplex PCR assay. To provide template for TCR sequencing, every sample had RNA extracted and reverse transcribed into cDNA. First-strand cDNA was synthesized using SuperScript III with a 2:1 mix of oligo-dT and random hexamers. Amplification bias was assessed with a synthetic immune receptor repertoire, and residual bias was removed computationally. Sequencing of the libraries was done on Illumina HiSeq with 60 bp reads that cover the CDR3, reading from J toward V. The authors processed their data as follows. Raw reads were preprocessed for error removal, and CDR3 was defined according to IMGT conventions as running from the conserved cysteine to phenylalanine. Clonality was calculated as 1 minus Shannon entropy normalized by log2 of the number of productive unique TCRs. CD4 or CD8 identity of scalp clones was inferred by cross-referencing scalp TCRbeta sequences with sorted blood CD4 and CD8 repertoires. Entries here come from immuneACCESS through TCRdb and include only in-frame sequences with V and J called. Some clones fail to appear in such tables; in the studies checked, an unresolved V gene covers under half of the shortfall, and the cause of the remainder is unknown. Clonal size and the V and J genes are those of that table, whereas D and trimming came from the DNA. There are 200,000 to 300,000 clones in this sample, and none of them is a singleton. Around 1.2% of the sample is taken by the ten largest.

Turning to this clone: It has no known antigen specificity. This is a murine receptor, so its gene nomenclature and germline sequences are mouse based. The read ends 4 residues before the CDR3 terminus; that terminus is restored from the germline J gene. Additional DNA sequences in this sample encode the identical CDR3.

From cysteine to phenylalanine, the CDR3 is 15 amino acids long. Part of the CDR3 DNA is given, 33 bases translated from base 1. V ends up 4 bases short and J 3 bases short, with an unmatched junction base count of 5. Via the germline V gene (reference sequence), CDR1 is FNHDT and CDR2 SITEND. Study-wide conclusions, independent of this receptor: Lesional scalp, especially in alopecia totalis/universalis, showed higher clonality and more expanded CD8+ clones than normal scalp, suggesting antigenic drive. Unlike mouse skin, where gammadelta T cells dominate, normal human skin contains resident alphabeta T cells that get sequenced too, which complicates analysis of the scalp TCR repertoire. TCR sequences shared between patients were less clear than in mice, possibly partly because of HLA diversity in the patient population.

Cells from mouse cutaneous lymph nodes were pooled, stained for CD4, CD8alpha, NKG2D, NKG2ACE and other markers, and then sorted on a BD Influx. This sequence was found in a C3H/HeJ mouse with alopecia areata. Mice from this strain have the MHC haplotype H2-k. Sequencing input: CD4+ T cells sorted from a lymph node. This chain is built from TRBV19 and TRBJ2-1, with 9 central nucleotides matching TRBD2. The DNA read from the CDR3 is TGTGCCAGCAGTCCGCGACTGGGGGTCTATGCT. Translated, this is CASSPRLGVYA. The whole CDR3 sequence is CASSPRLGVYAEQFF.